This T cell receptor (beta chain) was captured in a study of T cells in Graves' hyperthyroidism and ophthalmopathy. This clonotype was found a few times. The antigen is not known. RNA transcripts served as the template for amplifying TCR beta CDR3 regions. First-round RT-PCR of the TCR CDR3 relied on the HTBI primer set. MiXCR, applied by TCRdb to the multiplex PCR reads, yields one record per CDR3 protein. The sample holds 300,000 to 450,000 distinct CDR3 sequences; approximately 17% are singletons and the top ten take around a third. In making diagnoses, clinical symptoms, serum thyroxine and TRAb, thyroid ultrasound and orbital computed tomography were all used. When hyperthyroidism was first diagnosed, the blood sample was taken, preceding any ophthalmopathy symptoms. Using over 8.5 ml of fresh peripheral blood, PBMCs were prepared. Study results and limitations: A model using 13 V-J features told ophthalmopathy apart from stable hyperthyroidism.

The V gene's germline CDR1 is MDHEN and CDR2 SYDVKM. This CDR3 has 12 amino acids. V was trimmed by 1 base and J by 11 bases, leaving 9 bases between them. The genes are TRBV28 and TRBJ1-5; D is undetermined. The sequence derives from a woman aged 25 to 39 with Graves' hyperthyroidism that later progressed to Graves' ophthalmopathy. The sequenced sample was blood. Here the CDR3 DNA reads TGTGCCAGCAGTTTATTAGGCGGGTCCCAGCATTTT. It yields the protein CASSLLGGSQHF.